This TCR beta chain was retrieved from a study of T-cell memory formation after mild COVID-19. General study results and limits: The second-wave clones peaking on day 37 were not confirmed as SARS-CoV-2-specific. Cross-reactive memory apparently joined, as some responding clones appeared in pre-infection memory.

The germline CDR1 and CDR2 sequences are LGHDT and YNNKEL (reference sequence). V was clipped by 5 bases and J by 8 bases; unmatched bases: 9. The CDR3 has 14 amino acids. This clonotype has a handful of counts. Its antigen is as yet unknown. Each CDR3 protein gets one entry after TCRdb re-called the 5' RACE reads with MiXCR. The sample yields a few hundred thousand distinct CDR3 sequences, about 10% seen once. The sequenced material came from PBMCs or a T cell subset sorted from them (not recorded which). The TCR originated in a man aged 18 to 30 who had mild COVID-19 (a few samples of this study predate the infection). Cell type and time point are not known. This rearrangement joins TRBV3-1 to TRBJ2-1; 7 bases align to TRBD2. This chain's CDR3 is CASSLGLEGDEQFF. The CDR3 region has the DNA TGTGCCAGCAGCTTAGGACTAGAGGGCGATGAGCAGTTCTTC.